The clone carrying this T cell receptor beta chain was detected only once. Its antigen is currently unknown. This sample was included in a study of T cells in localized non-small cell lung cancer. Study-wide results and limits: Of the top 100 tumor clones, median roughly 55 were in adjacent lung, more than 25 among its top 100.

CDR1 is SGHRS, CDR2 YFSETQ, per germline. V lost 4 bases to trimming and J lost 1 base, with 12 bases between them. This CDR3 has 15 amino acids. The data were produced by immunoSEQ multiplex PCR, yet TCRdb's version contains in-frame clones alone and is incomplete. In the table there are around 83,000 clones, roughly 89% of which are singletons. The receptor's source is a man aged 35 to 70 with stage I squamous cell lung carcinoma. The genes are TRBV5-1 and TRBJ2-1; D possibly corresponds to TRBD1 (5 bases). The sample in question was peripheral blood, obtained before any cancer treatment. CDR3 coding DNA: TGCGCCAGCAGCCTGGACACAATTTCCTACAATGAGCAGTTCTTC. Translated: CASSLDTISYNEQFF.